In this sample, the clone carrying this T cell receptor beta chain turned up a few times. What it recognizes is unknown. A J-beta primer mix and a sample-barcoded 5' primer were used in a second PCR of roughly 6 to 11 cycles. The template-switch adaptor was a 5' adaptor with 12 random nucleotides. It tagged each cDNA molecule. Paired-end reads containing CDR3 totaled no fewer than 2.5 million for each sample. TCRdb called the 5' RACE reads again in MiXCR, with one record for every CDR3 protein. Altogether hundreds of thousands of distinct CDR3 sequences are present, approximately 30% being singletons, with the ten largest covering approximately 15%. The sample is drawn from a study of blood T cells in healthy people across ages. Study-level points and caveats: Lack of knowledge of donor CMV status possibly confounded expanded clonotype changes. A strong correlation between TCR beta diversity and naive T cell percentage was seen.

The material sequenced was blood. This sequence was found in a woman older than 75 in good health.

CDR3 DNA sequence: TGTGCCAGCAGTTACCCGGGACAGGGAAACACCATATATTTT. It specifies CASSYPGQGNTIYF. The chain has TRBV12-3 or TRBV12-4 and TRBJ1-3; TRBD1 agrees at 7 bases. The V gene end was trimmed by 4 bases and the J gene end by 4 bases; junction bases not matched to a gene: 4. The CDR3 runs 14 residues.